This TCR beta chain was captured in a study of blood T cell repertoires in COVID-19. Study context: Researchers got acute and convalescent COVID-19 samples from the United States, Italy and Spain.

Cohort assignment relied on participant-reported clinical history. The repertoire was sequenced with immunoSEQ multiplex PCR; TCRdb's copy has only in-frame clones and lacks some. Found here are around 250,000 clones, 80% to 90% of them singletons; the top ten hold less than 2.5%. Sample: PBMCs or T cells enriched from blood (not recorded which). This sequence was found in a woman between 45 and 60 years old who had recovered from COVID-19.

CDR3 nucleotides: TGCAGTAAAGCGGGAGTTAACGAGCAGTACTTC. Translated, it gives CSKAGVNEQYF. The chain couples TRBV20-1 to TRBJ2-7; 8 bases line up with TRBD2. This CDR3 is 11 amino acids long. V lost 8 bases, J lost 5 bases, and 5 bases stayed unmatched. Germline V CDR1 and CDR2: DFQATT, SNEGSKA (reference sequence).